One and the same sample provided the 21 T cell receptor beta chains below, sequenced in a study of blood T cells in healthy people across ages. Together with a sample-barcoded 5' primer, a J-beta primer mix was included in a second PCR lasting about 6 to 11 cycles. From the 5' RACE reads, TCRdb called clonotypes with MiXCR, one entry per CDR3 protein. The sample records approximately 800,000 distinct CDR3 sequences, over 45% being singletons. Sequencing was carried out using blood. Every receptor here comes from a man aged 25 to 40 in good health.

This clonotype has just a few counts. The chain uses TRBV4-2 and TRBJ1-2; D might be TRBD1 (5 bases). The germline gives CDR1 LGHNA, CDR2 YNFKEQ. The germline V and J ends were trimmed by 4 bases and 7 bases, with 16 bases remaining between them. The CDR3 has 14 residues. CDR3 protein: CASSPQGDYIGYTF. The CDR3 DNA reads as TGTGCCAGCAGCCCCCAGGGTGACTACATTGGCTACACCTTC.

The V gene is TRBV27, the J gene TRBJ2-1; the D gene could be TRBD1 or TRBD2 (5 bases each). The CDR3 runs to 14 residues. Deletions cut 3 bases from V and 5 bases from J, with 11 bases between. In germline, CDR1 is MNHEY, CDR2 SMNVEV (reference sequence). Here the CDR3 DNA reads TGTGCCAGCAGTTTTGGGGCTAGCAACAATGAGCAGTTCTTC. It translates to CASSFGASNNEQFF.

This rearrangement joins TRBV20-1 to TRBJ2-7, with 7 bases aligning to TRBD2. There are 14 residues in the CDR3. Trimming at V came to 6 bases and at J to 3 bases, leaving 11 bases not matched to a gene. Germline CDR1 and CDR2: DFQATT and SNEGSKA (reference sequence). The DNA for the CDR3 is TGCAGTGCAACTTTAGCGGGTTCTTTCTACGAGCAGTACTTC. It yields the protein CSATLAGSFYEQYF.

The chain couples TRBV6-2 or TRBV6-3 to TRBJ2-1; tentative D call: TRBD1 (5 bases). Trimming stripped 4 bases from V and 5 bases from J, with 15 bases between. Germline V lookup: CDR1 MNHEY, CDR2 SVGEGT. The CDR3 covers 15 residues. Written as DNA, the CDR3 is TGTGCCAGCAGTTCCCACTCAGACAGCAACAATGAGCAGTTCTTC. Translation: CASSSHSDSNNEQFF.

The chain has TRBV6-6 and TRBJ2-3; D is unclear. Trimming stripped 6 bases from V and 3 bases from J, with 16 bases between. The CDR3 spans 15 residues. Germline-derived CDR1 and CDR2 are MNHNY and SVGAGI (reference sequence). The CDR3 loop is CASRSRNLGTDTQYF. In DNA form, the CDR3 reads TGTGCCAGCAGGAGTCGGAACTTGGGGACAGATACGCAGTATTTT.

The CDR3 reads CASSQDTSGANVLTF. In nucleotides, the CDR3 is TGCGCCAGCAGCCAAGACACCTCTGGGGCCAACGTCCTGACTTTC. The chain combines TRBV4-3 with TRBJ2-6; D call uncertain. The V end lost 0 bases, the J end lost 0 bases, and 3 bases lay between the germline ends. There are 15 residues in the CDR3. Germline lookup yields CDR1 LGHNA and CDR2 YSLEER.

This chain uses TRBV7-3 with TRBJ2-1, with no clear D. Per the germline V gene, CDR1 is SGHTA and CDR2 is FQGTGA. This CDR3 has 12 amino acids. Trimming removed 5 bases at V and 9 bases at J, with 11 bases between. CDR3 DNA: TGTGCCAGCAGCCCCGACACGGGTGAGCAGTTCTTC. This sequence encodes CASSPDTGEQFF.

This clonotype came up once. The rearrangement links TRBV15 to TRBJ2-5, with 9 nucleotides matching TRBD1. J was trimmed by 2 bases and V by 11 bases; bases with no gene match: 9. Germline lookup yields CDR1 LNHNV and CDR2 YYDKDF (reference sequence). The CDR3 runs to 14 residues. CDR3 residues: CAVRGDRAQETQYF. The CDR3 bases are TGTGCCGTCCGGGGGGACAGGGCTCAAGAGACCCAGTACTTC.

This sequence joins TRBV18 and TRBJ2-7; D possibly matches TRBD1 or TRBD2 (5 bases each). The J call could be wrong; TRBJ2-5 is a better fit for the DNA end. This CDR3 is built from 15 residues. Germline CDR1 is KGHSH and CDR2 is LQKENI. CDR3 region: CASSRSGTVEETQYF. The CDR3, as DNA: TGTGCCAGCTCGCGATCCGGGACGGTCGAAGAGACCCAGTACTTC.

The V and J genes are TRBV27 and TRBJ1-1; D not resolved. V dropped 0 bases and J dropped 4 bases, with 6 bases sitting between them. The germline CDR1 and CDR2 sequences are MNHEY and SMNVEV (reference sequence). The CDR3 covers 13 residues. The CDR3 loop reads CASSLSGGTEAFF. In nucleotides, the CDR3 is TGTGCCAGCAGTTTATCTGGAGGCACTGAAGCTTTCTTT.

Concerning this clonotype: The junction shows a germline mismatch at one end, possibly a read error. This chain uses TRBV3-1 with TRBJ2-7; D not certain. The CDR3 extends over 17 amino acids. Germline V CDR1 and CDR2: LGHDT, YNNKEL (reference sequence). The CDR3 nucleotides read TGTGTCAGCAGCCAAGATGGCACAGCCACCCCCTCCTACGAGCAGTACTTC. Translating gives CVSSQDGTATPSYEQYF.

This clonotype came up a few times. The rearrangement joins TRBV12-3 or TRBV12-4 to TRBJ2-1; 8 nucleotides match TRBD2. J gave up 7 bases and V 7 bases, and 9 bases lay outside the gene matches. The CDR3 sequence is 14 residues long. The CDR3 loop reads CASTRTSLVNEQFF. The CDR3 DNA sequence: TGTGCCAGCACCCGGACTAGCCTGGTTAATGAGCAGTTCTTC.

The chain uses TRBV9 and TRBJ2-1, with TRBD2 identical over 8 bases. This CDR3 comprises 17 residues. The V gene's germline CDR1 is SGDLS and CDR2 YYNGEE. Trimming took 0 bases from V and 2 from J; bases not matched to a gene: 7. CDR3 in amino acids: CASSVGSSGYPYNEQFF. The CDR3 region has the DNA TGTGCCAGCAGCGTAGGCTCTAGCGGGTATCCCTACAATGAGCAGTTCTTC.

The CDR3 sequence is CASSSGRGIHEQYF. The DNA of the CDR3 is TGCGCCAGCAGCTCGGGACGGGGCATCCACGAGCAGTACTTC. The chain joins TRBV5-1 to TRBJ2-7; D assignment may be TRBD1 or TRBD2 (5 bases each). V lost 3 bases and J lost 5, with 15 bases in between. The V gene's germline CDR1 is SGHRS and CDR2 YFSETQ. CDR3 size: 14 residues.

This chain links TRBV4-3 with TRBJ2-5; TRBD2 aligns across 8 bases. The DNA matches TRBJ2-7 better at its end, which makes the J call doubtful. The CDR3 sequence is 16 residues long. Germline lookup yields CDR1 LGHNA and CDR2 YSLEER. In DNA form, the CDR3 reads TGCGCCAGCAGCCAATCTAGCGGGTCGTCCTTCGGCGAGCAGTACTTC. Translating it yields CASSQSSGSSFGEQYF.

CDR3 nucleotide sequence: TGTGCCAGCTCACCGTGGACTAGCGGGACGGGGGATACGCAGTATTTT. Amino acid sequence: CASSPWTSGTGDTQYF. The chain joins TRBV18 to TRBJ2-3; 12 bases match TRBD2. This CDR3 has 16 amino acids. CDR1 KGHSH and CDR2 LQKENI come from the germline V gene. After removal of 3 bases from V and 6 bases from J, the junction contained 7 bases not matched to a gene.

This rearrangement joins TRBV24-1 to TRBJ2-2; D remains ambiguous. The CDR3 runs 17 residues. The V and J ends lost 3 bases and 4 bases respectively, with 17 bases between them. Germline CDR1 and CDR2: KGHDR and SFDVKD. CDR3 in DNA: TGTGCCACCAGTGATCCTCTAGGCGGCTCGAGCACCGGGGAGCTGTTTTTT. It encodes CATSDPLGGSSTGELFF.

This chain uses TRBV7-2 with TRBJ1-2; possibly TRBD1 for D (6 bases). Deletions cut 1 base from V and 2 bases from J, with 17 bases between. Germline V gene lookup returns CDR1 SGHTA and CDR2 FQGNSA. The CDR3 runs to 17 residues. The CDR3 sequence is CASSLEAGAPSNYGYTF. The CDR3 nucleotides read TGTGCCAGCAGCTTAGAGGCAGGGGCCCCATCAAACTATGGCTACACCTTC.

This chain links TRBV6-2 or TRBV6-3 with TRBJ2-1; D not certain. The CDR3 consists of 12 residues. Germline lookup yields CDR1 MNHEY and CDR2 SVGEGT. Trimming removed 6 bases at V and 13 bases at J, with 16 bases between. The CDR3 bases are TGTGCCAGCAGCTCAGACTCGGAGACCCAGTTCTTC. It specifies CASSSDSETQFF.

In its sample, this clonotype was seen many times. The V and J genes are TRBV7-2 and TRBJ2-5, with 7 nucleotides matching TRBD2. The DNA end is a closer match to TRBJ2-7, so the J assignment may be wrong. The germline CDR1 and CDR2 sequences are SGHTA and FQGNSA. This CDR3 has 13 amino acids. This CDR3 is CASSSYLAVEQYF. For the CDR3, the DNA is TGTGCCAGCAGCTCCTACCTAGCGGTCGAGCAGTACTTC.

This sequence joins TRBV10-1 and TRBJ2-1, with unresolved D. The CDR3 contains 12 residues. CDR1 and CDR2 from the germline V gene are WNHNN and SYGVQD (reference sequence). V lost 3 bases to trimming and J lost 7 bases, with 7 bases between them. CDR3: CASSDRANEQFF. The DNA of the CDR3 is TGCGCCAGCAGTGACCGTGCGAATGAGCAGTTCTTC.